The 17 T cell receptor beta chains below all came from one sample that was sequenced in a study of pediatric ulcerative colitis. Using immunoSEQ multiplex PCR, the repertoire was profiled, and TCRdb retains in-frame clones only, with some absent. The table includes approximately 13,000 clones, roughly four fifths detected once. One to two pinch biopsies were taken from the rectum during colonoscopy. What was sequenced was gut tissue. The receptors derive from a boy aged 5-17 years who was a control in a study of pediatric ulcerative colitis.

The rearrangement uses TRBV5-1 and TRBJ2-3; 8 bases line up with TRBD1. Germline assignment: CDR1 SGHRS and CDR2 YFSETQ. V shed 0 bases and J 3 bases; nucleotides not matched to a gene: 6. This CDR3 has 16 residues. The CDR3 DNA is TGCGCCAGCAGCTTGGAGGGCAGGGGGCGGACAGATACGCAGTATTTT. This encodes CASSLEGRGRTDTQYF. Full variable domain (missing parts from reference TRBV5-1 and TRBJ2-3): KAGVTQTPRYLIKTRGQQVTLSCSPISGHRSVSWYQQTPGQGLQFLFEYFSETQRNKGNFPGRFSGRQFSNSRSEMNVSTLELGDSALYLCASSLEGRGRTDTQYFGPGTRLTVL.

The chain joins TRBV4-3 to TRBJ1-5; D might be TRBD1 (5 bases). Germline V gene sequence: CDR1 LGHNA, CDR2 YSLEER. Trimming shortened V by 4 bases and J by 2 bases, and 12 bases separated the two germline ends. The CDR3 consists of 15 residues. The CDR3 DNA reads as TGCGCCAGCAGCCCAGAGGGGCGAGGCAATCAGCCCCAGCATTTT. It encodes CASSPEGRGNQPQHF.

The chain links TRBV7-3 to TRBJ2-5, with 8 bases identical to TRBD2. Germline CDR1 is SGHTA and CDR2 is FQGTGA. This CDR3 has 14 residues. J gave up 5 bases and V 5 bases, and 7 bases lay outside the gene matches. CDR3 DNA: TGTGCCAGCAGCCCCACGGGGGGGATCGAGACCCAGTACTTC. Protein sequence: CASSPTGGIETQYF.

V and J are TRBV6-1 and TRBJ2-7; D is undetermined. From germline, CDR1 is MNHNS and CDR2 SASEGT. The V gene lost 3 bases and the J gene lost 9 bases, with 21 bases spanning the gap. CDR3 size: 15 residues. The chain's CDR3 is CASSDHSGSARGQYF. The CDR3 DNA reads TGTGCCAGCAGTGACCACTCCGGGTCAGCCCGTGGGCAGTACTTC.

Turning to this clone: At the DNA level, this CDR3 is encoded by other sequences in the same sample as well. The chain couples TRBV5-6 to TRBJ1-4, with D possibly matching TRBD1 (5 bases). The germline V gene encodes CDR1 SGHDT and CDR2 YYEEEE. Trimming cost V 4 bases and J 6 bases, with 16 bases left between them. CDR3 length equals 15 residues. CDR3 residues: CASSPGETGDEKLFF. CDR3 sequence (DNA): TGTGCCAGCAGCCCGGGGGAGACGGGGGATGAAAAACTGTTTTTT.

The chain is built from TRBV11-1 and TRBJ2-3; TRBD2 agrees at 15 bases. After removal of 4 bases from V and 6 bases from J, the junction contained 11 bases not matched to a gene. This CDR3 has 18 amino acids. Germline lookup yields CDR1 SGHAT and CDR2 FQDESV (reference sequence). In DNA form, the CDR3 reads TGTGCCAGCAGCTCCGTAGCTTGGACTAGCGGGAGGGCGGATACGCAGTATTTT. Its protein is CASSSVAWTSGRADTQYF.

The V gene is TRBV19, the J gene TRBJ1-4; tentative D call: TRBD1 (5 bases). V lost 3 bases, J lost 5 bases, and 10 bases lay in between. The CDR3 totals 14 residues. Germline V lookup: CDR1 LNHDA, CDR2 SQIVND (reference sequence). CDR3 sequence reads: CASSMGQTNEKLFF. The DNA of the CDR3 is TGTGCCAGTAGTATGGGGCAGACCAATGAAAAACTGTTTTTT.

CDR3 region: CASSETGINQPQHF. The CDR3 DNA follows: TGTGCCAGCAGTGAAACAGGGATCAATCAGCCCCAGCATTTT. V and J are TRBV25-1 and TRBJ1-5; tentatively, D is TRBD1 (6 bases). V was clipped by 2 bases and J by 3 bases, with 8 bases between them. Germline V gene sequence: CDR1 MGHDK, CDR2 SYGVNS. There are 14 residues in the CDR3.

The V call is TRBV6-1, the J call TRBJ1-5; TRBD1 aligns across 7 bases. CDR3 length: 15 residues. Germline CDR1 reads MNHNS; CDR2 reads SASEGT. V was clipped by 3 bases and J by 4 bases; unmatched bases: 6. Here the CDR3 DNA reads TGTGCCAGCAGTGATGGACAGGCGCTAAATCAGCCCCAGCATTTT. This gives the protein CASSDGQALNQPQHF.

The gene calls are TRBV7-9 and TRBJ2-7; 8 nucleotides match TRBD2. The CDR3 is made up of 14 amino acids. The germline gives CDR1 SEHNR, CDR2 FQNEAQ (reference sequence). V trimming: 2 bases; J trimming: 6 bases; junction bases outside the gene matches: 6. The CDR3 loop reads CASSLTAGVAEQYF. DNA of the CDR3: TGTGCCAGCAGCTTAACAGCGGGAGTTGCCGAGCAGTACTTC. The whole variable domain, filled in from reference TRBV7-9 and TRBJ2-7, reads DTGVSQNPRHKITKRGQNVTFRCDPISEHNRLYWYRQTLGQGPEFLTYFQNEAQLEKSRLLSDRFSAERPKGSFSTLEIQRTEQGDSAMYLCASSLTAGVAEQYFGPGTRLTVT.

The CDR3 loop reads CASSLFGTGGTGYTF. The CDR3 coding sequence is TGCGCCAGCAGCTTGTTTGGGACAGGGGGCACTGGCTACACCTTC. The chain carries TRBV5-1 and TRBJ1-2; 12 bases are shared with TRBD1. This CDR3 contains 15 residues. V trimming: 1 base; J trimming: 7 bases; junction bases outside the gene matches: 5. The germline V gene encodes CDR1 SGHRS and CDR2 YFSETQ.

The rearrangement links TRBV30 to TRBJ1-2, with D unresolved. The CDR3 extends over 13 amino acids. Trimming shortened V by 3 bases and J by 1 base, and 9 bases separated the two germline ends. In germline, CDR1 is GTSNPN, CDR2 SVGIG (reference sequence). The CDR3 sequence is CAWRTLFNYGYTF. CDR3 in DNA: TGTGCCTGGAGAACCCTATTTAACTATGGCTACACCTTC.

This clone was seen only a few times. The chain combines TRBV19 with TRBJ2-7, with TRBD1 matching 7 bases. The length of the CDR3 is 14 residues. V lost 5 bases and J lost 0; bases outside the gene matches: 4. Germline CDR1 and CDR2: LNHDA and SQIVND (reference sequence). CDR3 bases: TGTGCCAGTAGTGCCCGACAGGGCTCCTACGAGCAGTACGTC. This encodes CASSARQGSYEQYV.

This sequence joins TRBV6-5 and TRBJ2-2; D remains ambiguous. Trimming removed 2 bases from V and 4 bases from J, with 8 bases in between. The CDR3 runs to 14 residues. Per the germline V gene, CDR1 is MNHEY and CDR2 is SVGAGI. CDR3 protein: CASSYQRSTGELFF. CDR3 coding DNA: TGTGCCAGCAGTTACCAGAGATCCACCGGGGAGCTGTTTTTT.

CDR3: CASSSGTPPGNTIYF. CDR3 DNA: TGCGCCAGCAGCTCCGGGACCCCCCCTGGAAACACCATATATTTT. This sequence joins TRBV5-1 and TRBJ1-3; TRBD1 is a possible D gene (5 bases). The germline V gene encodes CDR1 SGHRS and CDR2 YFSETQ. The CDR3 length is 15 residues. The V gene lost 3 bases and the J gene lost 2 bases, with 12 bases spanning the gap.

This clone was detected only a few times. The chain combines TRBV29-1 with TRBJ2-1, with 7 nucleotides matching TRBD2. V dropped 3 bases and J dropped 2; count of bases not matched to a gene: 4. CDR3 size: 14 residues. The germline CDR1 and CDR2 sequences are SQVTM and ANQGSEA. The DNA of the CDR3 is TGCAGCGTTGACCCTAGCGGAACCTACAATGAGCAGTTCTTC. It codes for CSVDPSGTYNEQFF.

This chain uses TRBV5-6 with TRBJ1-5; D perhaps matches TRBD1 (5 bases). Germline lookup yields CDR1 SGHDT and CDR2 YYEEEE. This CDR3 is 15 amino acids long. Trimming stripped 3 bases from V and 4 bases from J, with 14 bases between. The CDR3 here is CASSYGAGGNQPQHF. The CDR3 DNA sequence: TGTGCCAGCAGCTATGGGGCCGGCGGAAATCAGCCCCAGCATTTT. Full variable domain (missing parts from reference TRBV5-6 and TRBJ1-5): DAGVTQSPTHLIKTRGQQVTLRCSPKSGHDTVSWYQQALGQGPQFIFQYYEEEERQRGNFPDRFSGHQFPNYSSELNVNALLLGDSALYLCASSYGAGGNQPQHFGDGTRLSIL.